This TCR beta chain was sequenced for a study of T cell changes during pregnancy in multiple sclerosis. Method: immunoSEQ multiplex PCR; TCRdb's copy keeps in-frame clones and lacks some. Of roughly 52,000 clones detected, just under 90% appear once; the ten largest clones hold 0.45% to 0.65%. From germline, CDR1 is SNHLY and CDR2 FYNNEI. V was shortened by 9 bases and J by 9 bases, with 15 bases between the two germline ends. The CDR3 is made up of 13 amino acids. This clone occurred a few times. Sequencing used CD4+ T cells from peripheral blood mononuclear cells, obtained in the first trimester of pregnancy. This sequence originates from a female donor with multiple sclerosis, enrolled in a pregnancy study. The chain links TRBV2 to TRBJ1-6; a possible D gene is TRBD1 (5 bases). In DNA form, the CDR3 reads TGTGCCAGTGAGGGGACTATAGGTTCACCCCTCCACTTT. Protein: CASEGTIGSPLHF.